One and the same sample provided the 10 T cell receptor beta chains below, sequenced in a study of cytotoxic CD8 clonotypes in ibrutinib-treated CLL. Clones were sequenced by immunoSEQ multiplex PCR, and TCRdb holds only the in-frame ones, with some missing. Seen here are 35,000 to 40,000 clones, approximately 45% observed once, and the top ten hold approximately 20%. Specimen: PBMCs, collected before ibrutinib treatment. The receptors shown here come from a human donor with chronic lymphocytic leukemia.

The V gene is TRBV5-1, the J gene TRBJ1-1; the match to TRBD1 covers 8 bases. Unmatched junction bases numbered 5, after V lost 4 bases and J lost 0 bases. Per germline, CDR1 SGHRS and CDR2 YFSETQ. The CDR3 has 15 amino acids. The CDR3 loop is CASSGTDRVNTEAFF. As DNA, the CDR3 is TGCGCCAGCAGCGGCACGGACAGGGTGAACACTGAAGCTTTCTTT.

This clone was recorded a few times. CDR3 sequence reads: CASSQTGKATEAFF. In DNA form, the CDR3 reads TGTGCCAGCTCACAGACCGGGAAAGCCACTGAAGCTTTCTTT. V usage is TRBV18 and J usage is TRBJ1-1, with D uncertain. The V gene's germline CDR1 is KGHSH and CDR2 LQKENI. The length of the CDR3 is 14 residues. Between the trimmed V and J ends, which lost 4 bases and 4 bases, there was a span of 13 bases.

This clone was picked up a small number of times. The rearrangement joins TRBV5-1 to TRBJ2-1; 8 nucleotides match TRBD1. There are 14 residues in the CDR3. Per germline, CDR1 SGHRS and CDR2 YFSETQ. V was clipped by 6 bases and J by 4 bases; unmatched bases: 6. The CDR3 region has the DNA TGCGCCAGCACGGCAGGGGGCGGTTACAATGAGCAGTTCTTC. It specifies CASTAGGGYNEQFF.

This clone was observed a few times. V is TRBV10-1 and J is TRBJ2-1; TRBD2 matches at 15 bases. The V gene end was trimmed by 3 bases and the J gene end by 7 bases; junction bases not matched to a gene: 7. This CDR3 contains 17 residues. The germline CDR1 and CDR2 sequences are WNHNN and SYGVQD (reference sequence). The CDR3, as DNA: TGCGCCAGCAGTGACCCGGGACTAGCGGGGGGCCTAAATGAGCAGTTCTTC. Its translation is CASSDPGLAGGLNEQFF.

The CDR3, as DNA: TGTGCCAGCAGTGACGGGTACAATGAGCAGTTCTTC. Encoded protein: CASSDGYNEQFF. The genes are TRBV6-4 and TRBJ2-1; D is unresolved. Germline V gives CDR1 MRHNA, CDR2 SNTAGT. The CDR3 sequence is 12 residues long. Trimming removed 2 bases from V and 4 bases from J, with 3 bases in between.

The chain combines TRBV29-1 with TRBJ2-2; weak D call: TRBD2 (5 bases). Trimming left V 4 bases short and J 2 bases short, with 11 bases between. Looked up from germline, CDR1 is SQVTM and CDR2 is ANQGSEA. The CDR3 consists of 14 residues. The CDR3, as DNA: TGCAGCGTTGCTGAACTAGGTAACACCGGGGAGCTGTTTTTT. This codes for CSVAELGNTGELFF.

CDR3 sequence reads: CSGRDYNEQFF. Written as DNA, the CDR3 is TGCAGCGGGAGGGACTACAATGAGCAGTTCTTC. The chain joins TRBV20-1 to TRBJ2-1, with 8 bases fitting TRBD2. The length of the CDR3 is 11 residues. CDR1 DFQATT and CDR2 SNEGSKA come from the germline V gene (reference sequence).

The genes are TRBV19 and TRBJ1-2, with TRBD1 matching 7 bases. This CDR3 contains 17 residues. Germline loops: CDR1 LNHDA, CDR2 SQIVND (reference sequence). J gave up 6 bases and V 5 bases, and 18 bases lay outside the gene matches. CDR3 nucleotides: TGTGCCAGTAGTCTCACCGGGATAAGACAGGGAGGGGATGGCTACACCTTC. This sequence encodes CASSLTGIRQGGDGYTF.

A few counts support this clone. V gene TRBV20-1 combines with J gene TRBJ1-1; D gene ambiguous. Germline loops: CDR1 DFQATT, CDR2 SNEGSKA (reference sequence). V was clipped by 1 base and J by 4 bases, with 4 bases between them. This CDR3 is built from 11 residues. The CDR3: CSARGFTEAFF. The CDR3, as DNA: TGCAGTGCTAGAGGGTTCACTGAAGCTTTCTTT.

The CDR3 loop reads CASSRGTGANTGELFF. CDR3 nucleotides: TGCGCCAGCAGCCGAGGGACAGGGGCGAACACCGGGGAGCTGTTTTTT. This chain joins TRBV5-1 and TRBJ2-2, with TRBD1 matching over 10 bases. The CDR3 is 16 amino acids. The junction had 3 bases not matched to a gene; V was cut back by 4 bases and J by 0 bases. Germline assignment: CDR1 SGHRS and CDR2 YFSETQ.